The rows below give T cell receptor beta chains drawn from one sample of a study of CD8 T cell repertoires and HIV-1 epitope variants. The method was immunoSEQ multiplex PCR; TCRdb's version includes in-frame clones alone and lacks a portion of them. The sample consists of some 5,100 clones, about 63% of them appearing once. No antigen has been assigned to these receptors. Material: cultured CD8+ T cells derived from PBMCs. The receptors here all came from a male donor with HIV. The CDR3 runs from the conserved cysteine through the conserved F or W. A D gene is named only where the DNA matches it firmly. Not every row has a clone size; where given, it reads once, few, many or a size class.

abundance | d_gene | j_gene | len | v_gene | CDR3nt | CDR3aa
few | TRBD1 | TRBJ2-7 | 14 | TRBV5-4 | TGTGCCAGCAGCTTCGGGACAGGGGTCGACGAGCAGTACTTC | CASSFGTGVDEQYF
NA | TRBD2 | TRBJ2-1 | 16 | TRBV5-1 | TGCGCCAGCGGAGGAGCTAGCGGGGGTTCCTACAATGAGCAGTTCTTC | CASGGASGGSYNEQFF
NA | NA | TRBJ2-7 | 16 | TRBV5-6 | TGTGCCAGCAGCCCGATCCAGGACTTAGTCCTCGACGAGCAGTACTTC | CASSPIQDLVLDEQYF
NA | NA | TRBJ2-5 | 13 | TRBV9 | TGTGCCAGCAGCGTAGATAGTAGAGAGACCCAGTACTTC | CASSVDSRETQYF
NA | TRBD2 | TRBJ2-3 | 15 | TRBV7-2 | TGTGCCAGCAGTCTGCGGACTAGCGGGCGGGATACGCAGTATTTT | CASSLRTSGRDTQYF
NA | TRBD2 | TRBJ2-7 | 16 | TRBV18 | TGTGCCAGCTCACCACTGGCTAGCGGGGGTCGTTACGAGCAGTACTTC | CASSPLASGGRYEQYF
once | NA | TRBJ2-1 | 12 | TRBV5-6 | TGTGCCAGCAGCTTGGCCAGCGATGAGCAGTTCTTC | CASSLASDEQFF
NA | NA | TRBJ2-1 | 15 | TRBV19 | TGTGCCAGTAGTACGAAGGACAGCTCCTACAATGAGCAGTTCTTC | CASSTKDSSYNEQFF
NA | NA | TRBJ2-1 | 16 | TRBV27 | TGTGCCAGCAGTTTATCCTCCCCGATGGTGGACAATGAGCAGTTCTTC | CASSLSSPMVDNEQFF
NA | NA | TRBJ1-1 | 14 | TRBV5-6 | TGTGCCAGCAGCTTGGTGGAGGAGGGCACTGAAGCTTTCTTT | CASSLVEEGTEAFF
NA | NA | TRBJ1-1 | 14 | TRBV7-9 | TGTGCCAGCACGGGCGATTTTTTATACACTGAAGCTTTCTTT | CASTGDFLYTEAFF
NA | TRBD1 | TRBJ1-2 | 13 | TRBV28 | TGTGCCAGCACTCCGACAGGGAACTATGGCTACACCTTC | CASTPTGNYGYTF
few | NA | TRBJ2-7 | 11 | TRBV10-3 | TGTGCCATCAGTGAGGAGTCGCGGCAGTACTTC | CAISEESRQYF
once | NA | TRBJ2-2 | 15 | TRBV2 | TGTGCCAGCAGTGTGGGGGGACCGCACACCGGGGAGCTGTTTTTT | CASSVGGPHTGELFF
NA | NA | TRBJ2-3 | 11 | TRBV11-1 | TGTGCCAGCACAGGCACAGATACGCAGTATTTT | CASTGTDTQYF
NA | NA | TRBJ1-1 | 13 | TRBV4-3 | TGCGCCAGCAGCCAACTAGACTGGTCGGAAGCTTTCTTT | CASSQLDWSEAFF
NA | NA | TRBJ1-4 | 14 | TRBV7-9 | TGTGCCAGCAGCGAGGCCAGGGGAGGCGAAAAACTGTTTTTT | CASSEARGGEKLFF
NA | NA | TRBJ2-7 | 17 | TRBV19 | TGTGCCAGTAGTATAGATTTTGAAGGCGATTTAACCTACGAGCAGTACTTC | CASSIDFEGDLTYEQYF
NA | TRBD1 | TRBJ2-3 | 15 | TRBV13 | TGTGCCAGCAGCTTAAGGGACAGGGCCACAGATACGCAGTATTTT | CASSLRDRATDTQYF
NA | NA | TRBJ2-7 | 14 | TRBV4-1 | TGCGCCAGCAGCCGAGGGGGGCTAGCTGACGAGCAGTACTTC | CASSRGGLADEQYF
NA | NA | TRBJ1-5 | 15 | TRBV28 | TGTGCCAGCGGTGAAGGGGAGCTTAGCAATCAGCCCCAGCATTTT | CASGEGELSNQPQHF
NA | TRBD2 | TRBJ2-1 | 15 | TRBV6-5 | TGTGCCAGCACCGGACTAGCGGGAGATGGGGATGAGCAGTTCTTC | CASTGLAGDGDEQFF
NA | TRBD1 | TRBJ2-2 | 15 | TRBV19 | TGTGCCAGTAGAACAGAGCAGGGGGCCGGCGGGGAGCTGTTTTTT | CASRTEQGAGGELFF
NA | NA | TRBJ1-1 | 14 | TRBV9 | TGTGCCAGCAGCGCCGGGACAACTAACACTGAAGCTTTCTTT | CASSAGTTNTEAFF
NA | NA | TRBJ2-7 | 14 | TRBV10-1 | TGCGCCAGCAGTGACCAGGGCTACCCCTACGAGCAGTACTTC | CASSDQGYPYEQYF
NA | NA | TRBJ1-1 | 12 | TRBV28 | TGTGCCAGCGTGGGGTGGTATACTGAAGCTTTCTTT | CASVGWYTEAFF
NA | NA | TRBJ2-2 | 13 | TRBV5-1 | TGCGCCAGCAGCTCGGCCCTCACCGGGGAGCTGTTTTTT | CASSSALTGELFF
NA | TRBD1 | TRBJ1-2 | 14 | TRBV7-2 | TGTGCCAGCAGCTTAGGCACCGGGACAGGGGGCTACACCTTC | CASSLGTGTGGYTF
NA | TRBD1 | TRBJ2-1 | 15 | TRBV5-4 | TGTGCCAGCAGCTTTCGACAGGGGGCTAAAAATGAGCAGTTCTTC | CASSFRQGAKNEQFF
few | NA | TRBJ1-4 | 12 | TRBV5-6 | TGTGCCAGCAGCTTGGGAGGGGCAAAACTGTTTTTT | CASSLGGAKLFF
NA | NA | TRBJ2-2 | 16 | TRBV5-6 | TGTGCCAGCAGCTCCTGGACCAGAGAGAACACCGGGGAGCTGTTTTTT | CASSSWTRENTGELFF
NA | NA | TRBJ2-7 | 13 | TRBV27 | TGTGCCAGCAGGAACTGGGACTCCTACGAGCAGTACTTC | CASRNWDSYEQYF
few | NA | TRBJ2-1 | 14 | TRBV15 | TGTGCCACCGCTTCAGGAGGGGTCGGGAATGAGCAGTTCTTC | CATASGGVGNEQFF
few | NA | TRBJ2-3 | 18 | TRBV21-1 | TGTGCCAGCAGCAAAAACGGGGCTGTCACAGTGGGGACAGATACGCAGTATTTT | CASSKNGAVTVGTDTQYF
NA | NA | TRBJ2-2 | 14 | TRBV13 | TGTGCCAGCAGCACCGGGACTGGCTCCTGGGAGCTGTTTTTT | CASSTGTGSWELFF
NA | TRBD1 | TRBJ2-7 | 12 | TRBV2 | TGTGTACCGGGACAGGGATACTACGAGCAGTACTTC | CVPGQGYYEQYF
NA | NA | TRBJ1-1 | 12 | TRBV7-9 | TGTGCCAGCAGCCAAGTGAACACTGAAGCTTTCTTT | CASSQVNTEAFF
few | NA | TRBJ2-5 | 13 | TRBV29-1 | TGCAGCGTTGAAGCCCCTGGGGTAGAGACCCAGTACTTC | CSVEAPGVETQYF
medium-sized | NA | TRBJ2-1 | 15 | TRBV6-5 | TGTGCCAGCAGTTACGGGGGCAGGGGTTATGATGAGCAGTTCTTC | CASSYGGRGYDEQFF
NA | NA | TRBJ2-5 | 11 | TRBV6-1 | TGTGCCAGCAGTGAACACGAGACCCAGTACTTC | CASSEHETQYF
NA | NA | TRBJ1-1 | 16 | TRBV4-1 | TGCGCCAGCAGCCAAGATGTTGGGCAGGGGAACACTGAAGCTTTCTTT | CASSQDVGQGNTEAFF
NA | TRBD1 | TRBJ1-2 | 14 | TRBV5-1 | TGCGCCAGCAGTCCAGGACAGGGGGCGGATGGCTACACCTTC | CASSPGQGADGYTF